Sequencing of this T cell receptor beta chain was carried out in a study of cytomegalovirus exposure and HLA in healthy donors. Study-level findings and limits: The likely origin of a cluster of highly shared sequence variants was a sequencing artifact. Apart from CMV serostatus, no immune exposure information was available.

Amplification used 60 Vbeta primers and 13 Jbeta primers. Measured with immunoSEQ multiplex PCR; TCRdb has only the in-frame clones, and not every one. The sample has 100,000 to 150,000 clones, 75% to 85% seen once. About this clone itself: What it recognizes is unknown.

The source of this sequence is a male donor in good health and CMV-seronegative. The sequencing sample was made of PBMCs.

In DNA, the CDR3 is TGTGCCAGCAGTCGGTGGACTAGCGGAAACAATGAGCAGTTCTTC. As protein: CASSRWTSGNNEQFF. V and J are TRBV7-2 and TRBJ2-1, with 10 nucleotides matching TRBD2. The CDR3 is 15 residues long. J lost 5 bases, V lost 6 bases, and 7 bases had no gene match. Germline V CDR1 and CDR2: SGHTA, FQGNSA. Drawing the rest from reference TRBV7-2 and TRBJ2-1, the complete variable domain is GAGVSQSPSNKVTEKGKDVELRCDPISGHTALYWYRQSLGQGLEFLIYFQGNSAPDKSGLPSDRFSAERTGGSVSTLTIQRTQQEDSAVYLCASSRWTSGNNEQFFGPGTRLTVL.